These 21 T cell receptor beta chains originate from one sample sequenced in a study of CD8+CD57+ T cells in acquired aplastic anemia. Genomic DNA acted as the template from which TCR beta VDJ combination and CDR3 sequence profiling were carried out. TCRdb re-analysed the reads in MiXCR, keeping a single row per CDR3 protein. This table has about 180,000 distinct CDR3 sequences, 48% appearing once. Sequencing was done on patients that had shown CD8+CD57+ cell expansion by flow cytometry. Sequencing was performed on sorted CD4+, CD8+, or CD8+CD57+ T cells (not recorded which) from PBMCs. These receptors were collected from a human donor with aplastic anemia.

V usage is TRBV7-3 and J usage is TRBJ2-7; 7 nucleotides match TRBD2. From germline, CDR1 is SGHTA and CDR2 FQGTGA. V dropped 3 bases and J dropped 0; count of bases not matched to a gene: 8. This CDR3 has 16 residues. The CDR3, as DNA: TGTGCCAGCAGCTTTAATGGGCGGGGGAGCTCCTACGAGCAGTACTTC. Encoded protein: CASSFNGRGSSYEQYF.

This clonotype has a single count. V gene TRBV2 combines with J gene TRBJ1-6; 7 positions match TRBD1. CDR1 is SNHLY and CDR2 is FYNNEI in the germline V gene. After removal of 7 bases from V and 11 bases from J, the junction contained 8 bases not matched to a gene. The CDR3 has 13 amino acids. CDR3 loop: CASIAGRGTPLHF. Written as DNA, the CDR3 is TGTGCCAGCATAGCGGGCAGGGGGACACCCCTCCACTTT.

The chain joins TRBV6-5 to TRBJ2-7; D is unclear. The V and J ends lost 4 bases and 3 bases respectively, with 7 bases between them. The CDR3 covers 12 residues. CDR1 and CDR2 from the germline V gene are MNHEY and SVGAGI. In DNA, the CDR3 is TGTGCCAGCAGTTTGTCCGACTACGAGCAGTACTTC. Its translation is CASSLSDYEQYF.

This clonotype was found many times. J is TRBJ1-6 and V is TRBV20-1, with D maybe TRBD1 (5 bases). With 3 bases removed from V and 6 bases from J, the gap between germline ends came to 18 bases. CDR1 is DFQATT, CDR2 SNEGSKA, per germline (reference sequence). This CDR3 is built from 16 residues. CDR3 loop: CSASRDPGLTNSPLHF. The CDR3 DNA reads TGCAGTGCTAGTAGGGACCCGGGACTGACTAATTCACCCCTCCACTTT.

The table lists this clonotype with many counts. The chain combines TRBV5-4 with TRBJ2-3; D gene ambiguous. V was cut by 1 base and J by 2 bases, with 5 bases left in between. This CDR3 comprises 13 residues. Germline CDR1 SGHNT, CDR2 YYREEE (reference sequence). Written as DNA, the CDR3 is TGTGCCAGCAGCTTGCACCACACAGATACGCAGTATTTT. It encodes CASSLHHTDTQYF.

This chain joins TRBV28 and TRBJ2-1; D may be TRBD1 (5 bases). Deletions cut 5 bases from V and 4 bases from J, with 15 bases between. The CDR3 runs 15 residues. Germline CDR1 reads MDHEN; CDR2 reads SYDVKM. Here the CDR3 reads CASSREGVRYNEQFF. In DNA, the CDR3 is TGTGCCAGCAGTCGAGAAGGGGTCCGTTACAATGAGCAGTTCTTC. The full variable domain, its missing parts supplied by reference TRBV28 and TRBJ2-1, is DVKVTQSSRYLVKRTGEKVFLECVQDMDHENMFWYRQDPGLGLRLIYFSYDVKMKEKGDIPEGYSVSREKKERFSLILESASTNQTSMYLCASSREGVRYNEQFFGPGTRLTVL.

In this sample, this clonotype turned up many times. The chain links TRBV9 to TRBJ2-2; 14 bases match TRBD2. The CDR3 extends over 17 amino acids. Germline loops: CDR1 SGDLS, CDR2 YYNGEE. J lost 4 bases, V lost 4 bases, and 6 bases had no gene match. The CDR3 sequence: CASSPRLAGGPTGELFF. CDR3 sequence (DNA): TGTGCCAGCAGCCCGCGACTAGCGGGGGGGCCCACCGGGGAGCTGTTTTTT.

The CDR3 loop reads CASSEAIQPQHF. DNA for the CDR3: TGTGCCAGCAGTGAAGCTATCCAGCCCCAGCATTTT. This chain joins TRBV2 and TRBJ1-5; D remains ambiguous. Germline assignment: CDR1 SNHLY and CDR2 FYNNEI. The V end was cut by 0 bases, the J end by 7 bases, with 4 bases between. This CDR3 comprises 12 residues.

The rearrangement uses TRBV9 and TRBJ2-1, with 8 bases identical to TRBD2. The CDR3 runs 15 residues. The V gene end was trimmed by 3 bases and the J gene end by 4 bases; junction bases not matched to a gene: 6. Looked up from germline, CDR1 is SGDLS and CDR2 is YYNGEE. The CDR3 protein is CASSEGTRKYNEQFF. CDR3 nucleotides: TGTGCCAGCAGCGAAGGGACTAGGAAATACAATGAGCAGTTCTTC. Drawing the rest from reference TRBV9 and TRBJ2-1, the complete variable domain is DSGVTQTPKHLITATGQRVTLRCSPRSGDLSVYWYQQSLDQGLQFLIQYYNGEERAKGNILERFSAQQFPDLHSELNLSSLELGDSALYFCASSEGTRKYNEQFFGPGTRLTVL.

This sequence joins TRBV10-3 and TRBJ1-5; a weak D match, TRBD1 (5 bases). This CDR3 contains 14 residues. The germline V and J ends were trimmed by 8 bases and 3 bases, with 14 bases remaining between them. The V gene's germline CDR1 is ENHRY and CDR2 SYGVKD. CDR3 bases: TGTGCCATCGGAGGGGTAGAGAACAATCAGCCCCAGCATTTT. Its translation is CAIGGVENNQPQHF.

In this sample, this clonotype turned up many times. The V and J genes are TRBV5-4 and TRBJ1-1, with TRBD1 as a possible D gene (6 bases). Between the trimmed V and J ends, which lost 2 bases and 9 bases, there was a span of 11 bases. The CDR3 is 12 amino acids. Per the germline V gene, CDR1 is SGHNT and CDR2 is YYREEE (reference sequence). The CDR3 sequence is CASSLEGVKAFF. In nucleotides, the CDR3 is TGTGCCAGCAGCTTAGAGGGGGTGAAAGCTTTCTTT.

This clonotype was detected ten times or more. This chain connects TRBV5-1 to TRBJ2-7, with D maybe TRBD2 (5 bases). Per germline, CDR1 SGHRS and CDR2 YFSETQ. This CDR3 comprises 14 residues. The V end lost 4 bases, the J end lost 6 bases, and 17 bases lay between the germline ends. CDR3 loop: CASSPGGVDGEQYF. Written as DNA, the CDR3 is TGCGCCAGCAGCCCTGGAGGTGTGGATGGCGAGCAGTACTTC.

J is TRBJ1-2 and V is TRBV7-2, with TRBD1 matching over 9 bases. V lost 6 bases to trimming and J lost 5 bases; unmatched junction nucleotides: 4. CDR3 length equals 13 residues. Germline-derived CDR1 and CDR2 are SGHTA and FQGNSA. The CDR3 loop is CASRIGTGYGYTF. The CDR3 region has the DNA TGTGCCAGCAGAATCGGGACAGGGTATGGCTACACCTTC.

J is TRBJ2-7 and V is TRBV25-1, with TRBD1 identical over 7 bases. V lost 3 bases and J lost 1; bases outside the gene matches: 0. Germline V gene sequence: CDR1 MGHDK, CDR2 SYGVNS. The CDR3 consists of 13 residues. The CDR3 bases are TGTGCCAGCAGTGACAGGGGGTCCTACGAGCAGTACTTC. It specifies CASSDRGSYEQYF.

This clonotype was seen at least ten times. V usage is TRBV5-1 and J usage is TRBJ2-5; 9 bases line up with TRBD1. The CDR3 sequence is 14 residues long. The trim removed 4 bases at V and 5 bases at J, leaving 6 bases unmatched. Looked up from germline, CDR1 is SGHRS and CDR2 is YFSETQ. CDR3 bases: TGCGCCAGCAGCCCAACAGGGGGCAGGGAGACCCAGTACTTC. It translates to CASSPTGGRETQYF.

The gene calls are TRBV29-1 and TRBJ1-1; D call uncertain. The CDR3 extends over 14 amino acids. The V and J ends lost 6 bases and 5 bases respectively, with 19 bases between them. The germline gives CDR1 SQVTM, CDR2 ANQGSEA. The CDR3 spells CSVTAGIERTEAFF. As DNA, the CDR3 is TGCAGCGTGACCGCGGGCATCGAGAGGACTGAAGCTTTCTTT.

At least ten counts were recorded for this clonotype. The rearrangement uses TRBV9 and TRBJ1-1, with D possibly being TRBD1 (6 bases). The length of the CDR3 is 17 residues. Germline V gene data show CDR1 as SGDLS and CDR2 as YYNGEE. The V gene lost 3 bases and the J gene lost 3 bases, with 21 bases spanning the gap. DNA of the CDR3: TGTGCCAGCAGCGGGACCACTGGGGGGCTATCGTACACTGAAGCTTTCTTT. Its protein is CASSGTTGGLSYTEAFF.

This clonotype has a count of ten or more. This rearrangement joins TRBV5-6 to TRBJ1-5; no clear D gene. The germline V and J ends were trimmed by 7 bases and 0 bases, with 14 bases remaining between them. Germline CDR1 and CDR2: SGHDT and YYEEEE. The CDR3 loop spans 15 amino acids. The CDR3 loop reads CASGLTLYSNQPQHF. The CDR3 DNA reads TGTGCCAGCGGCCTGACACTGTATAGCAATCAGCCCCAGCATTTT.

In this sample, this clonotype turned up a few times. CDR3 residues: CSVGGGGNTEAFF. The CDR3 DNA reads TGCAGCGTTGGGGGAGGGGGGAACACTGAAGCTTTCTTT. The chain carries TRBV29-1 and TRBJ1-1, with TRBD1 as a possible D gene (6 bases). This CDR3 is built from 13 residues. The germline V gene has CDR1 SQVTM and CDR2 ANQGSEA. V was pared by 4 bases and J by 1 base, with 10 bases between.

Comments on this clonotype: A read error is possible here, since a much larger clone lies one base away. The chain uses TRBV28 and TRBJ1-6; TRBD1 agrees at 7 bases. V lost 2 bases to trimming and J lost 19 bases; unmatched junction nucleotides: 11. The CDR3 sequence is 13 residues long. Germline assignment: CDR1 MDHEN and CDR2 SYDVKM. CDR3 residues: CASSLVSGQSPHF. The CDR3, as DNA: TGTGCCAGCAGTTTAGTATCGGGACAGTCTCCTCACTTT. The variable domain in full, completed from reference TRBV28 and TRBJ1-6, reads DVKVTQSSRYLVKRTGEKVFLECVQDMDHENMFWYRQDPGLGLRLIYFSYDVKMKEKGDIPEGYSVSREKKERFSLILESASTNQTSMYLCASSLVSGQSPHFGNGTRLTVT.

The CDR3 spells CAWSRNYEQYF. Written as DNA, the CDR3 is TGTGCCTGGAGCCGAAATTACGAGCAGTACTTC. This chain joins TRBV30 and TRBJ2-7; no reliable D call. Trimming shortened V by 3 bases and J by 4 bases, and 7 bases separated the two germline ends. CDR1 is GTSNPN and CDR2 is SVGIG in the germline V gene (reference sequence). CDR3 length: 11 amino acids.